This T cell receptor (beta chain) was sequenced for a study of shared clonotypes between healthy human individuals. About the study: Two women and a few men aged 18 to 49 served as donors. Study-wide points: Shared clonotypes across all four donors exceeded non-shared ones in generation probability. It was only blood that was sampled, and tissue repertoires likely differ.

Worth noting for this clone: Its target is not known. The sample has other DNA sequences that encode this CDR3 too.

The repertoire was sequenced with immunoSEQ multiplex PCR; TCRdb's copy has only in-frame clones and lacks some. The profile shows about 820,000 clones, roughly 92% of them singletons. CD45RO-negative, CCR7-selected cells formed the naive CD8 fraction, which excluded terminally differentiated effector memory CD45RA+ cells. The V and J ends lost 0 bases and 3 bases, in that order; junction bases with no gene match: 2. The CDR3 spans 15 residues. The germline CDR1 and CDR2 sequences are SGHRS and YFSETQ. V gene TRBV5-1 combines with J gene TRBJ2-1; 8 bases are a match to TRBD2. Material: naive CD8+ T cells sorted from blood. The receptor comes from a man aged 25-40 years in good health. The CDR3 coding sequence is TGCGCCAGCAGCTTGGGAAGCGGGAGCTACAATGAGCAGTTCTTC. As protein: CASSLGSGSYNEQFF. The complete variable domain, with remaining parts taken from reference TRBV5-1 and TRBJ2-1, reads KAGVTQTPRYLIKTRGQQVTLSCSPISGHRSVSWYQQTPGQGLQFLFEYFSETQRNKGNFPGRFSGRQFSNSRSEMNVSTLELGDSALYLCASSLGSGSYNEQFFGPGTRLTVL.